This entry lists 18 T cell receptor beta chains sequenced from one sample in a study of regulatory T cells in long-lasting Graves disease. Arm-PCR of CDR3 regions and iRepertoire HTBI primers were the basis on which TCR beta libraries were built. A single record per CDR3 protein comes from TCRdb applying MiXCR to the multiplex PCR reads. The table has more than 450,000 distinct CDR3 sequences, 15% to 20% seen once. Time point meaning: newly diagnosed GD, antithyroid drugs for less than 3 months. The authors made the TCR library using RNA they extracted from PBMCs. The same specimen was also included in a second study, on T cells in Graves' hyperthyroidism and ophthalmopathy.

Sequenced material: peripheral blood mononuclear cells (PBMCs), taken at new diagnosis, from a patient treated with antithyroid drugs. Source of these receptors: a man aged 35 to 55 with Graves disease.

This clonotype has ten or more counts. This chain uses TRBV11-3 with TRBJ2-1; 14 nucleotides match TRBD2. Trimming at V came to 5 bases and at J to 6 bases, leaving 3 bases not matched to a gene. The CDR3 extends over 15 amino acids. Per the germline V gene, CDR1 is SGHNT and CDR2 is YENEEA. The chain's CDR3 is CASSLGTSGSNEQFF. In DNA, the CDR3 is TGTGCCAGCAGCCTCGGGACTAGCGGGAGCAATGAGCAGTTCTTC.

This clonotype was detected many times. CDR3 residues: CASSLVSGPGANVLTF. CDR3 in DNA: TGCGCCAGCAGCTTGGTTTCGGGGCCTGGGGCCAACGTCCTGACTTTC. J is TRBJ2-6 and V is TRBV5-1; D may correspond to TRBD1 or TRBD2 (5 bases each). The CDR3 consists of 16 residues. The germline gives CDR1 SGHRS, CDR2 YFSETQ. The V end lost 0 bases, the J end lost 2 bases, and 9 bases lay between the germline ends.

This clonotype came up many times. The chain carries TRBV28 and TRBJ2-7; D unclear. V was shortened by 3 bases and J by 7 bases, with 7 bases between the two germline ends. CDR1 is MDHEN and CDR2 is SYDVKM in the germline V gene. CDR3 length equals 11 residues. CDR3 amino acids: CASSFLREQYF. CDR3 DNA: TGTGCCAGCAGTTTTCTTCGGGAGCAGTACTTC.

This clonotype has a count of ten or more. The chain is built from TRBV11-2 and TRBJ2-6, with a possible D match to TRBD1 (6 bases). Trimming took 4 bases from V and 2 from J, leaving 9 bases between them. The germline V gene has CDR1 SGHAT and CDR2 FQNNGV. The CDR3 sequence is 15 residues long. CDR3 region: CASSSQGAGANVLTF. The DNA for the CDR3 is TGTGCCAGCAGCTCACAGGGAGCTGGGGCCAACGTCCTGACTTTC.

This clonotype was counted at least ten times. CDR3 in amino acids: CSAQTGALKNIQYF. The CDR3 DNA is TGCAGTGCGCAAACAGGGGCTTTGAAAAACATTCAGTACTTC. The V call is TRBV20-1, the J call TRBJ2-4, with 7 bases aligning to TRBD1. The CDR3 runs to 14 residues. Trimming at V came to 6 bases and at J to 4 bases, leaving 9 bases not matched to a gene. Germline V gives CDR1 DFQATT, CDR2 SNEGSKA (reference sequence).

The chain uses TRBV24-1 and TRBJ1-1; 9 nucleotides line up with TRBD1. Germline V lookup: CDR1 KGHDR, CDR2 SFDVKD. Trimming cost V 7 bases and J 5 bases; bases outside gene matches: 7. CDR3 length: 14 residues. The DNA of the CDR3 is TGTGCCACCAGATCAGCGGGACAGGGAACTGAAGCTTTCTTT. Amino acid sequence: CATRSAGQGTEAFF.

This clonotype occurred a few times. The V gene is TRBV24-1, the J gene TRBJ2-1; a possible D gene is TRBD2 (6 bases). The CDR3 sequence is 13 residues long. Trimming shortened V by 4 bases and J by 10 bases, and 13 bases separated the two germline ends. Germline assignment: CDR1 KGHDR and CDR2 SFDVKD. The CDR3 coding sequence is TGTGCCACCAGTGAACCTGGGGGGACCGAGCAGTTCTTC. Protein sequence: CATSEPGGTEQFF.

This clonotype was seen at least ten times. This chain uses TRBV20-1 with TRBJ2-5; 7 bases fit TRBD2. The germline V gene encodes CDR1 DFQATT and CDR2 SNEGSKA (reference sequence). The trim removed 4 bases at V and 2 bases at J, leaving 13 bases unmatched. CDR3 length equals 16 residues. The CDR3 DNA is TGCAGTGCTATCTCTACCTTGAGCGGGAAACAAGAGACCCAGTACTTC. The encoded protein is CSAISTLSGKQETQYF.

Comment on this clonotype: A read error is likely here: a far larger clone is one base away. The V and J genes are TRBV5-1 and TRBJ2-1; TRBD1 agrees at 8 bases. Germline V gives CDR1 SGHRS, CDR2 YFSETQ. The CDR3 length is 14 residues. V shed 5 bases, J shed 10 bases, and the junction held 11 bases outside the gene matches. The CDR3 region has the DNA TGCGCCAGCAGGGGTTCGGGACAGGCTTACGAGCAGTTCTTC. This gives the protein CASRGSGQAYEQFF.

This clonotype has a count of ten or more. This rearrangement joins TRBV12-3 or TRBV12-4 to TRBJ1-1; 7 bases are a match to TRBD1. CDR3 length equals 14 residues. V was pared by 2 bases and J by 10 bases, with 10 bases of the junction left unmatched. The CDR3 reads CASSLLPGTAGAFF. The CDR3 DNA is TGTGCCAGCAGTTTACTCCCCGGGACAGCGGGAGCTTTCTTT.

This clonotype was observed many times. This rearrangement joins TRBV19 to TRBJ1-1; 10 nucleotides agree with TRBD1. The CDR3 is 17 residues long. CDR1 and CDR2 from the germline V gene are LNHDA and SQIVND (reference sequence). J lost 1 base, V lost 5 bases, and 10 bases had no gene match. The CDR3 here is CASSALRGQGRNTEAFF. CDR3 DNA: TGTGCCAGTAGTGCCCTCCGGGGACAGGGGCGGAACACTGAAGCTTTCTTT.

This clonotype was recorded at least ten times. The chain has TRBV11-2 and TRBJ2-7; a possible D gene is TRBD2 (5 bases). From germline, CDR1 is SGHAT and CDR2 FQNNGV. Trimming pared 0 bases from V and 5 bases from J, leaving 23 bases between. The CDR3 is made up of 18 amino acids. The CDR3 sequence is CASSLESGFSLPKHEQYF. The CDR3 nucleotides are TGTGCCAGCAGCTTAGAATCGGGATTTTCCCTCCCCAAGCACGAGCAGTACTTC.

This clonotype was observed a few times. V is TRBV5-6 and J is TRBJ2-1; 8 positions match TRBD2. The germline V gene encodes CDR1 SGHDT and CDR2 YYEEEE. This CDR3 is built from 16 residues. The V gene end was trimmed by 5 bases and the J gene end by 3 bases; junction bases not matched to a gene: 10. The CDR3 region is CASSYLAGPVYNEQFF. DNA of the CDR3: TGTGCCAGCAGTTATCTAGCGGGCCCTGTCTACAATGAGCAGTTCTTC. Full variable domain (missing parts from reference TRBV5-6 and TRBJ2-1): DAGVTQSPTHLIKTRGQQVTLRCSPKSGHDTVSWYQQALGQGPQFIFQYYEEEERQRGNFPDRFSGHQFPNYSSELNVNALLLGDSALYLCASSYLAGPVYNEQFFGPGTRLTVL.

This clonotype was observed at least ten times. This chain connects TRBV7-9 to TRBJ2-3; 11 positions agree with TRBD2. Germline CDR1 reads SEHNR; CDR2 reads FQNEAQ (reference sequence). Trimming cost V 5 bases and J 4 bases; bases outside gene matches: 5. The CDR3 contains 15 residues. The CDR3 nucleotides are TGTGCCAGCAGCGAGACGGGACTAGCGGCAGATACGCAGTATTTT. It translates to CASSETGLAADTQYF.

The chain employs TRBV19 and TRBJ2-7; D is perhaps TRBD1 (6 bases). In germline, CDR1 is LNHDA, CDR2 SQIVND (reference sequence). This CDR3 contains 15 residues. Trimming left V 5 bases short and J 3 bases short, with 17 bases between. CDR3 sequence reads: CASSGVAGQHYEQYF. The CDR3 region has the DNA TGTGCCAGTAGTGGCGTTGCAGGACAGCACTACGAGCAGTACTTC.

This clonotype was observed a few times. The chain joins TRBV7-3 to TRBJ2-5; 7 bases are a match to TRBD2. Trimming at V came to 5 bases and at J to 7 bases, leaving 7 bases not matched to a gene. The CDR3 is 13 residues long. CDR1 is SGHTA, CDR2 FQGTGA, per germline. CDR3 amino acids: CASSVGLMGTQYF. DNA of the CDR3: TGTGCCAGCAGCGTGGGACTAATGGGGACCCAGTACTTC.

This clonotype was seen more than once but under ten times. The chain is built from TRBV7-9 and TRBJ2-7; 7 bases match TRBD1. V lost 5 bases and J lost 2; bases outside the gene matches: 12. CDR1 and CDR2 from the germline V gene are SEHNR and FQNEAQ (reference sequence). The CDR3 spans 16 residues. The CDR3 sequence: CASSPSFRQGTYEQYF. CDR3 sequence (DNA): TGTGCCAGCAGCCCCTCTTTCCGACAGGGTACCTACGAGCAGTACTTC.

The rearrangement links TRBV24-1 to TRBJ2-1; the D gene is possibly TRBD2 (6 bases). CDR1 is KGHDR, CDR2 SFDVKD, per germline. CDR3 length: 14 amino acids. V was trimmed by 7 bases and J by 10 bases, leaving 19 bases between them. The CDR3 nucleotides read TGTGCCACCAGGGCCGGGACTCGGCCCTTCGAGCAGTTCTTC. This encodes CATRAGTRPFEQFF.